This T cell receptor beta chain derives from a study of Graves' ophthalmopathy and Graves' hyperthyroidism. Study-wide points: The study's model predicted ophthalmopathy progression at about 71% sensitivity and around 75% specificity.

Trimming removed 0 bases at V and 4 bases at J, with 10 bases between. From germline, CDR1 is MNHEY and CDR2 SVGAGI. The CDR3 sequence is 14 residues long. Other autoimmune diseases, uncontrolled infections, pregnancy and lactation each led to patient exclusion. Only a few counts were recorded for this clonotype. The antigen is not known. TCR beta CDR3 regions were amplified from RNA transcripts. The authors performed first-round RT-PCR with HTBI primers and then a second-round multiplex PCR. Using its own MiXCR run on the multiplex PCR reads, TCRdb lists one record per CDR3 protein. The sample has roughly 1.1 million distinct CDR3 sequences, roughly 35% seen once.

The sequence was collected from an adult man with Graves' hyperthyroidism. The material sequenced was peripheral blood or thyroid tissue (not recorded which). V is TRBV6-5 and J is TRBJ2-7; D possibly matches TRBD1 or TRBD2 (5 bases each). The CDR3 DNA reads as TGTGCCAGCAGTTACTCTGGGGGAGTGTACGAGCAGTACTTC. Translated: CASSYSGGVYEQYF.